This entry is about one TCR beta chain. Its antigen is still unknown. The data stem from a study of blood T cells in healthy people across ages. For the second PCR, which ran for about 7 to 11 cycles, a sample-barcoded 5' primer and a J-beta primer mix were used. Each CDR3 protein gets one entry after TCRdb re-called the 5' RACE reads with MiXCR. The table shows around 800,000 distinct CDR3 sequences, with 35% to 60% occurring only once. Each sample provided at least 6 micrograms of extracted total RNA. Overall study results and limits: Long-lived donors exceeded aged donors in naive CD4+ cells and diversity.

The sample comprised blood. The sequence came from an elderly man in good health.

The CDR3 loop is CASSSGHGYEQYF. CDR3 in DNA: TGTGCCAGCAGCTCGGGACATGGCTACGAGCAGTACTTC. This sequence joins TRBV7-9 and TRBJ2-7; D may be TRBD1 (6 bases). This CDR3 spans 13 amino acids. V shed 4 bases and J shed 3 bases, with 10 bases lying between them. Germline V gene data show CDR1 as SEHNR and CDR2 as FQNEAQ (reference sequence).